These 15 T cell receptor beta chains share one sample of origin, sequenced in a study of blood T cell repertoires in COVID-19. The assay was immunoSEQ multiplex PCR, and TCRdb's table has in-frame clones only and misses some. Of about 180,000 clones listed, 70% to 90% are singletons. Sequenced material: peripheral blood. The receptors stem from a human donor with active or convalescent COVID-19. The donor label of this sample is uncertain.

The rearrangement links TRBV7-2 to TRBJ2-6; weak D call: TRBD1 (5 bases). V was trimmed by 5 bases and J by 1 base, leaving 9 bases between them. The length of the CDR3 is 15 residues. Germline V CDR1 and CDR2: SGHTA, FQGNSA. CDR3 loop: CASSPQGSGANVLTF. CDR3 coding DNA: TGTGCCAGCAGCCCCCAGGGTTCTGGGGCCAACGTCCTGACTTTC.

This clone appeared a few times. The J gene is TRBJ1-2, the V gene TRBV27, with D possibly TRBD1 on 6 matching bases. Germline V gives CDR1 MNHEY, CDR2 SMNVEV (reference sequence). The germline V and J ends were trimmed by 7 bases and 2 bases, with 17 bases remaining between them. CDR3 length: 15 amino acids. The CDR3 DNA sequence: TGTGCCAGCAAACTACAGGGATCCCTAAACTATGGCTACACCTTC. It specifies CASKLQGSLNYGYTF.

A few counts support this clone. The chain combines TRBV27 with TRBJ2-3, with a weak D call TRBD2 (5 bases). CDR3 length: 13 amino acids. The germline gives CDR1 MNHEY, CDR2 SMNVEV (reference sequence). Deletions cut 11 bases from V and 1 base from J, with 13 bases between. The DNA for the CDR3 is TGTGCCGCTACTAGTTATGGCACAGATACGCAGTATTTT. This sequence encodes CAATSYGTDTQYF.

The V gene is TRBV28, the J gene TRBJ1-1; 7 bases are a match to TRBD1. This CDR3 spans 14 amino acids. With 5 bases clipped from V and 3 bases from J, the junction kept 6 bases outside the gene matches. CDR1 is MDHEN, CDR2 SYDVKM, per germline. The chain's CDR3 is CASSRGTVDTEAFF. The CDR3 DNA is TGTGCCAGCAGTCGAGGGACAGTGGACACTGAAGCTTTCTTT.

The chain recombines TRBV10-1 with TRBJ2-3; perhaps TRBD2 as D (6 bases). V lost 3 bases and J 1 base, leaving 14 bases between the germline ends. CDR3 length: 16 amino acids. Germline CDR1 is WNHNN and CDR2 is SYGVQD (reference sequence). The chain's CDR3 is CASSDRLALCTDTQYF. The CDR3 DNA reads TGCGCCAGCAGTGATAGGCTAGCGCTATGCACAGATACGCAGTATTTT.

CDR3 loop: CASSAQGNMNTEAFF. Written as DNA, the CDR3 is TGTGCCAGCAGCGCGCAGGGAAACATGAACACTGAAGCTTTCTTT. The chain joins TRBV9 to TRBJ1-1; possibly TRBD1 for D (5 bases). CDR3 size: 15 residues. V dropped 3 bases and J dropped 0 bases, with 12 bases sitting between them. Germline CDR1 is SGDLS and CDR2 is YYNGEE.

The genes are TRBV4-1 and TRBJ2-3, with a weak D call TRBD1 (6 bases). Germline V gene lookup returns CDR1 MGHRA and CDR2 YSYEKL. The V and J ends lost 6 bases and 2 bases respectively, with 12 bases between them. The CDR3 is 14 residues long. As DNA, the CDR3 is TGCGCCAGCAGTTCCGGGACAAACACAGATACGCAGTATTTT. This encodes CASSSGTNTDTQYF.

The chain links TRBV28 to TRBJ1-5, with a possible D match to TRBD1 (5 bases). The CDR3 consists of 13 residues. V dropped 6 bases and J dropped 7 bases, with 13 bases sitting between them. Per germline, CDR1 MDHEN and CDR2 SYDVKM. The CDR3 reads CASSLGGEQPQHF. The CDR3 region has the DNA TGTGCCAGCAGCCTAGGAGGGGAACAGCCCCAGCATTTT.

This clone was picked up a small number of times. The chain uses TRBV19 and TRBJ1-1; TRBD1 matches 7 bases. CDR1 is LNHDA and CDR2 is SQIVND in the germline V gene (reference sequence). Germline trimming cut 8 bases from V and 6 bases from J; bases unmatched to any gene: 6. The CDR3 totals 12 residues. Written as DNA, the CDR3 is TGTGCCAGTGGACGAGGGGGCGCTGAAGCTTTCTTT. As protein: CASGRGGAEAFF.

V gene TRBV2 combines with J gene TRBJ2-7; 10 positions match TRBD1. J was trimmed by 4 bases and V by 4 bases; bases with no gene match: 7. The germline CDR1 and CDR2 sequences are SNHLY and FYNNEI. The length of the CDR3 is 15 residues. The chain's CDR3 is CASSVDRDRGYEQYF. The CDR3, as DNA: TGTGCCAGCAGTGTAGACCGGGACAGGGGTTACGAGCAGTACTTC.

V usage is TRBV2 and J usage is TRBJ2-5; TRBD2 is a possible D gene (5 bases). Germline V CDR1 and CDR2: SNHLY, FYNNEI. The CDR3 spans 11 residues. V lost 7 bases and J lost 5, with 8 bases in between. The CDR3 reads CASTTGETQYF. DNA of the CDR3: TGTGCCAGCACTACGGGGGAGACCCAGTACTTC. Full variable domain (outside the CDR3, taken from reference TRBV2 and TRBJ2-5): EPEVTQTPSHQVTQMGQEVILRCVPISNHLYFYWYRQILGQKVEFLVSFYNNEISEKSEIFDDQFSVERPDGSNFTLKIRSTKLEDSAMYFCASTTGETQYFGPGTRLLVL.

The CDR3 nucleotides read TGTGCCAGCAGCGTAGTCCAGGGCGCCGGGGAGCTGTTTTTT. Translated: CASSVVQGAGELFF. The V and J genes are TRBV9 and TRBJ2-2; maybe TRBD1 (5 bases). The CDR3 length is 14 residues. Germline V gene lookup returns CDR1 SGDLS and CDR2 YYNGEE. Trimming pared 0 bases from V and 6 bases from J, leaving 9 bases between. Full variable domain (outside the CDR3, taken from reference TRBV9 and TRBJ2-2): DSGVTQTPKHLITATGQRVTLRCSPRSGDLSVYWYQQSLDQGLQFLIQYYNGEERAKGNILERFSAQQFPDLHSELNLSSLELGDSALYFCASSVVQGAGELFFGEGSRLTVL.

V is TRBV28 and J is TRBJ2-7; perhaps TRBD1 as D (5 bases). V lost 4 bases to trimming and J lost 2 bases, with 9 bases between them. CDR1 is MDHEN, CDR2 SYDVKM, per germline. The CDR3 length is 13 residues. The CDR3 bases are TGTGCCAGCAGTTACCCAGGGCCCTACGAGCAGTACTTC. Its translation: CASSYPGPYEQYF.

The rearrangement links TRBV2 to TRBJ2-7, with 8 nucleotides matching TRBD1. Germline V gives CDR1 SNHLY, CDR2 FYNNEI. The CDR3 is made up of 15 amino acids. Losses at the gene ends were 3 bases for V and 4 bases for J; bases not matched to a gene: 8. The CDR3 DNA is TGTGCCAGCAGTGACCTTCCGGGACAGGTTTACGAGCAGTACTTC. Translating it yields CASSDLPGQVYEQYF.

This sequence joins TRBV3-1 (or the pseudogene TRBV3-2) and TRBJ2-3, with D tentatively TRBD2 (7 bases). V dropped 4 bases and J dropped 5 bases, with 25 bases sitting between them. Germline CDR1 LGHDT, CDR2 YNNKEL (reference sequence). This CDR3 is built from 18 residues. The CDR3 sequence: CASSPISRGGQRRDTQYF. CDR3 nucleotides: TGTGCCAGCAGCCCCATTTCGAGGGGGGGCCAGAGAAGAGATACGCAGTATTTT.